A selection of T cell receptor beta chains follows, all from one sample in a study of blood T cell repertoires in COVID-19. Clones were sequenced by immunoSEQ multiplex PCR, and TCRdb holds only the in-frame ones, with some missing. The table records approximately 200,000 clones, 75% to 90% of them present only once. Sample: peripheral blood. All receptors come from a human donor with active or convalescent COVID-19. The donor label of this sample is uncertain. CDR3s include the opening cysteine and the closing phenylalanine or tryptophan. A D gene is named only where the DNA matches it firmly. Only some rows state a clone size, as once, few, many or a class for expanded clones.

D: TRBD2; size: -; V: TRBV9; J: TRBJ2-1; CDR3: CASKTSGDGDEQFF; DNA: TGTGCCAGCAAAACTAGCGGGGACGGTGATGAGCAGTTCTTC
D: TRBD1; size: -; V: TRBV18; J: TRBJ1-1; CDR3: CASSQGQGENTEAFF; DNA: TGTGCCAGCTCACAGGGACAGGGGGAGAACACTGAAGCTTTCTTT
D: -; size: -; V: TRBV18; J: TRBJ1-5; CDR3: CASSPGAHSNQPQHF; DNA: TGTGCCAGCTCACCGGGGGCCCATAGCAATCAGCCCCAGCATTTT
D: TRBD2; size: once; V: TRBV5-4; J: TRBJ2-1; CDR3: CASSSLLGGGNSYNEQFF; DNA: TGTGCCAGCAGCTCACTTTTGGGGGGGGGTAACTCCTACAATGAGCAGTTCTTC
D: TRBD2; size: -; V: TRBV7-2; J: TRBJ2-1; CDR3: CASGRSGGYNEQFF; DNA: TGTGCCAGCGGCCGTAGCGGGGGTTACAATGAGCAGTTCTTC
D: -; size: -; V: TRBV4-3; J: TRBJ2-1; CDR3: CASSQDRVSERYEQFF; DNA: TGCGCCAGCAGCCAAGATCGAGTATCGGAGCGCTATGAGCAGTTCTTC
D: TRBD2; size: -; V: TRBV9; J: TRBJ2-2; CDR3: CASSARGGTGELFF; DNA: TGTGCCAGCAGCGCCCGCGGGGGCACCGGGGAGCTGTTTTTT
D: TRBD2; size: -; V: TRBV10-3; J: TRBJ2-3; CDR3: CAIKGLEIDTQYF; DNA: TGTGCCATCAAGGGACTAGAAATAGATACGCAGTATTTT
D: -; size: -; V: TRBV9; J: TRBJ2-2; CDR3: CASSASRGELFF; DNA: TGTGCCAGCAGCGCCTCGAGGGGGGAGCTGTTTTTT
D: -; size: -; V: TRBV7-2; J: TRBJ2-7; CDR3: CASSLYGYSSITYEQYF; DNA: TGTGCCAGCAGCTTGTATGGGTATAGCTCAATTACCTACGAGCAGTACTTC
D: TRBD2; size: -; V: TRBV2; J: TRBJ2-1; CDR3: CASSEIAGGYNEQFF; DNA: TGTGCCAGCAGTGAAATAGCGGGAGGGTACAATGAGCAGTTCTTC
D: TRBD2; size: -; V: TRBV5-6; J: TRBJ2-7; CDR3: CASIRGSNYEQYF; DNA: TGTGCCAGCATCCGCGGGAGTAACTACGAGCAGTACTTC
D: -; size: -; V: TRBV2; J: TRBJ2-5; CDR3: CASSEVFDSAGETQYF; DNA: TGTGCCAGCAGTGAAGTTTTTGACTCTGCCGGAGAGACCCAGTACTTC
D: -; size: -; V: TRBV4-2; J: TRBJ2-1; CDR3: CASSQEKQNNEQFF; DNA: TGTGCCAGCAGCCAAGAGAAACAAAACAATGAGCAGTTCTTC
D: -; size: -; V: TRBV4-2; J: TRBJ2-3; CDR3: CASSPRLVSTDTQYF; DNA: TGTGCCAGCAGCCCCCGACTAGTCAGCACAGATACGCAGTATTTT
D: -; size: -; V: TRBV12-3/TRBV12-4; J: TRBJ1-4; CDR3: CASRPGTNEKLFF; DNA: TGTGCCAGCAGGCCCGGGACTAATGAAAAACTGTTTTTT
D: -; size: -; V: TRBV30; J: TRBJ1-4; CDR3: CAWAREYNEKLFF; DNA: TGTGCCTGGGCCCGGGAATATAATGAAAAACTGTTTTTT
D: -; size: -; V: TRBV12-3/TRBV12-4; J: TRBJ1-2; CDR3: CASSFSGGDGYTF; DNA: TGTGCCAGCAGTTTCTCGGGGGGCGATGGCTACACCTTC